This T cell receptor (beta chain) originates from a study of tumor-infiltrating lymphocytes in glioblastoma multiforme. Notes on the study in general: T cells were not sorted into functional subsets. Unequal TCR RNA per T cell might skew measured clone sizes.

As to this clonotype: Antigen: not known.

Three nested ARM-PCR rounds with V-beta and C-beta primers built TCRB libraries. A C-beta primer primed TCRB cDNA from about 500 ng RNA. TCRdb ran MiXCR on the multiplex PCR reads and lists one entry per CDR3 protein. Here the sample spans 12,000 to 15,000 distinct CDR3 sequences, 73% being singletons. Trimming pared 7 bases from V and 6 bases from J, leaving 16 bases between. There are 13 residues in the CDR3. CDR1 SQVTM and CDR2 ANQGSEA come from the germline V gene. The sequencing sample was made of brain tumor tissue. This sequence was found in a male donor with glioblastoma. This rearrangement joins TRBV29-1 to TRBJ2-1; D possibly corresponds to TRBD2 (6 bases). CDR3 protein: CSAALGGGNEQFF. The CDR3 DNA is TGCAGCGCCGCGTTGGGAGGAGGCAATGAGCAGTTCTTC.